Below are 9 T cell receptor beta chains sequenced from a single sample in a study of T-cell reconstitution after alpha-beta-depleted transplantation in children. Preparing the TCRbeta library involved the use of unique molecular identifiers. A single record per CDR3 protein comes from TCRdb applying MiXCR to the PCR reads. This table holds around 480,000 distinct CDR3 sequences, approximately 30% found once. Sequences were derived from PBMCs from the stem cell graft donor, sampled from the stem cell graft. Receptors originate from a human donor who donated a stem cell graft to a child with aplastic anemia.

J is TRBJ2-5 and V is TRBV15; 9 bases are a match to TRBD1. From germline, CDR1 is LNHNV and CDR2 YYDKDF (reference sequence). The CDR3 extends over 15 amino acids. Germline trimming cut 3 bases from V and 5 bases from J; bases unmatched to any gene: 7. In DNA, the CDR3 is TGTGCCACCAGCAGGGATACAGGGGGCGGGGAGACCCAGTACTTC. This gives the protein CATSRDTGGGETQYF.

Only a few counts were recorded for this clonotype. This chain links TRBV24-1 with TRBJ1-2, with 9 positions matching TRBD1. Germline V CDR1 and CDR2: KGHDR, SFDVKD. This CDR3 has 15 residues. The junction had 7 bases not matched to a gene; V was cut back by 5 bases and J by 4 bases. CDR3 protein: CATSGTGTGTYGYTF. The CDR3 DNA reads TGTGCCACCAGTGGGACCGGGACAGGGACCTATGGCTACACCTTC.

The chain carries TRBV20-1 and TRBJ1-5; D is perhaps TRBD1 (6 bases). In germline, CDR1 is DFQATT, CDR2 SNEGSKA (reference sequence). The CDR3 length is 14 residues. The ends were cut back, 8 bases at V and 7 bases at J, with 21 bases in the middle. CDR3 residues: CSTLLGGRGQPQHF. The CDR3 nucleotides are TGCAGTACGCTCCTGGGGGGCAGGGGCCAGCCCCAGCATTTT.

This clonotype has just a few counts. The chain joins TRBV18 to TRBJ1-3; the D is unclear. Germline V gene lookup returns CDR1 KGHSH and CDR2 LQKENI. The CDR3 extends over 15 amino acids. The V end was cut by 1 base, the J end by 1 base, with 8 bases between. The CDR3 sequence: CASSPRTASGNTIYF. As DNA, the CDR3 is TGTGCCAGCTCACCACGGACGGCTTCTGGAAACACCATATATTTT.

The chain carries TRBV3-1 and TRBJ2-2; D is perhaps TRBD1 (6 bases). Trimming removed 3 bases from V and 4 bases from J, with 12 bases in between. This CDR3 is 15 amino acids long. The germline V gene has CDR1 LGHDT and CDR2 YNNKEL (reference sequence). The DNA for the CDR3 is TGTGCCAGCAGCCATGACGGGACACTCACCGGGGAGCTGTTTTTT. The encoded protein is CASSHDGTLTGELFF.

The V gene is TRBV28, the J gene TRBJ2-7; no clear D gene. The CDR3 spans 12 residues. Germline CDR1 is MDHEN and CDR2 is SYDVKM. V was cut by 3 bases and J by 7 bases, with 10 bases left in between. CDR3 residues: CASSFGSREQYF. The CDR3 nucleotides read TGTGCCAGCAGTTTTGGTTCCAGGGAGCAGTACTTC.

This clonotype was counted a few times. The chain is built from TRBV30 and TRBJ1-1; 7 bases fit TRBD1. V lost 8 bases to trimming and J lost 0 bases; unmatched junction nucleotides: 6. The CDR3 runs 13 residues. Germline CDR1 is GTSNPN and CDR2 is SVGIG (reference sequence). In DNA, the CDR3 is TGTGCCATAACAGGGGCCGTGAACACTGAAGCTTTCTTT. It translates to CAITGAVNTEAFF. The entire variable domain, with the rest obtained from reference TRBV30 and TRBJ1-1, is as follows: SQTIHQWPATLVQPVGSPLSLECTVEGTSNPNLYWYRQAAGRGLQLLFYSVGIGQISSEVPQNLSASRPQDRQFILSSKKLLLSDSGFYLCAITGAVNTEAFFGQGTRLTVV.

Only a few counts were recorded for this clonotype. This sequence joins TRBV5-1 and TRBJ1-4; D unclear. The CDR3 spans 14 residues. With 0 bases removed from V and 3 bases from J, the gap between germline ends came to 6 bases. Per the germline V gene, CDR1 is SGHRS and CDR2 is YFSETQ. The CDR3 DNA sequence: TGCGCCAGCAGCTTGGATACGGCTAATGAAAAACTGTTTTTT. It is translated as CASSLDTANEKLFF. Full variable domain (missing parts from reference TRBV5-1 and TRBJ1-4): KAGVTQTPRYLIKTRGQQVTLSCSPISGHRSVSWYQQTPGQGLQFLFEYFSETQRNKGNFPGRFSGRQFSNSRSEMNVSTLELGDSALYLCASSLDTANEKLFFGSGTQLSVL.

This clonotype has more than one count but fewer than ten. CDR3 amino acids: CSVAPGGAKNIQYF. The CDR3 DNA follows: TGCAGCGTTGCCCCAGGGGGCGCCAAAAACATTCAGTACTTC. The genes are TRBV29-1 and TRBJ2-4, with 8 bases fitting TRBD1. CDR3 size: 14 residues. Unmatched junction bases numbered 3, after V lost 4 bases and J lost 1 base. Looked up from germline, CDR1 is SQVTM and CDR2 is ANQGSEA.